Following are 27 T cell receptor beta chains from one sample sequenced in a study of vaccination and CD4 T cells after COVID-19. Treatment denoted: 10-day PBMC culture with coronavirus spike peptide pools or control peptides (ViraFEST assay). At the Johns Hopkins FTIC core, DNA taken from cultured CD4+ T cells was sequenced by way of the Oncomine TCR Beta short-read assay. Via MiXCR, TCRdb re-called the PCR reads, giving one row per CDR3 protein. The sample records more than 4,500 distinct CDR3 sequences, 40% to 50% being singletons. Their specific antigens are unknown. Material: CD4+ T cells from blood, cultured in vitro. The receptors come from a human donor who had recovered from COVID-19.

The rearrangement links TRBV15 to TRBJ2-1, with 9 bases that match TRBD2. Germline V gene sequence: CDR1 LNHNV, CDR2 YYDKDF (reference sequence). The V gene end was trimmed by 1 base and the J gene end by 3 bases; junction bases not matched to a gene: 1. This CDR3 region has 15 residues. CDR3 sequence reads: CATSRGSGGYNEQFF. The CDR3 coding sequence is TGTGCCACCAGCAGAGGTAGCGGGGGCTACAATGAGCAGTTCTTC.

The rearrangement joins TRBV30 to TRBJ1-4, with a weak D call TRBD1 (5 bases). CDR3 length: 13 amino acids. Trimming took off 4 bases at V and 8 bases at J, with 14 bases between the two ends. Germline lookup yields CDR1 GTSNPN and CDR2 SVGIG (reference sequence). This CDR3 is CAWMRQGGEKLFF. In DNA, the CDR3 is TGTGCCTGGATGAGGCAGGGCGGGGAAAAACTGTTTTTT.

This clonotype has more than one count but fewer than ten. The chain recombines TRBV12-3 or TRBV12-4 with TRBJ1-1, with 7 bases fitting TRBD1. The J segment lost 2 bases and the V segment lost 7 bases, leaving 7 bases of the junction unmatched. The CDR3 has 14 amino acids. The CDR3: CASTQGGGNTEAFF. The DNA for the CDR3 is TGTGCCAGCACCCAGGGGGGAGGTAACACTGAAGCTTTCTTT.

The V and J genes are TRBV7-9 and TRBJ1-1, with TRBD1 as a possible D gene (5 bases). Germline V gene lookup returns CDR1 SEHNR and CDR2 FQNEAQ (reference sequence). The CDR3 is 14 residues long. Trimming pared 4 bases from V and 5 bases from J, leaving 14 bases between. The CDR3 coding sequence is TGTGCCAGCAGCTCAACGGGGCATGGGACTGAAGCTTTCTTT. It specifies CASSSTGHGTEAFF.

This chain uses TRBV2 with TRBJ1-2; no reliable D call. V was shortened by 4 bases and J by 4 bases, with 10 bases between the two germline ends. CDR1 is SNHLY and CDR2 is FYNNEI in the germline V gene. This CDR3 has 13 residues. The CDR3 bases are TGTGCCAGCAGTGTTCAACAGAGCTATGGCTACACCTTC. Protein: CASSVQQSYGYTF.

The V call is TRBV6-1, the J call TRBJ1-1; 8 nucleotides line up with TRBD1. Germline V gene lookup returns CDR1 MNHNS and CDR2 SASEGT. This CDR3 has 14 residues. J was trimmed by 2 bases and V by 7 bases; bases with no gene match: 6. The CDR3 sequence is CASTRDRINTEAFF. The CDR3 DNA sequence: TGTGCCAGCACCAGGGACAGGATTAACACTGAAGCTTTCTTT.

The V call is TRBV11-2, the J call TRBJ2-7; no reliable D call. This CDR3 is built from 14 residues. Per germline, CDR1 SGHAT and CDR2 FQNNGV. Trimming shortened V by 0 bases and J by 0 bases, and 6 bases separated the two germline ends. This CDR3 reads CASSLEPVSYEQYF. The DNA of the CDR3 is TGTGCCAGCAGCTTAGAACCGGTCTCCTACGAGCAGTACTTC. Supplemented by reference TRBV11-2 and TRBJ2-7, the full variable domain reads EAGVAQSPRYKIIEKRQSVAFWCNPISGHATLYWYQQILGQGPKLLIQFQNNGVVDDSQLPKDRFSAERLKGVDSTLKIQPAKLEDSAVYLCASSLEPVSYEQYFGPGTRLTVT.

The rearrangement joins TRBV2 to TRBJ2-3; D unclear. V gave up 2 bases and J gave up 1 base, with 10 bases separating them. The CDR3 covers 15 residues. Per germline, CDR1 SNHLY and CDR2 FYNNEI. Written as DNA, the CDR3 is TGTGCCAGCAGTGAAATGGCAGCCGGCACAGATACGCAGTATTTT. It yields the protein CASSEMAAGTDTQYF.

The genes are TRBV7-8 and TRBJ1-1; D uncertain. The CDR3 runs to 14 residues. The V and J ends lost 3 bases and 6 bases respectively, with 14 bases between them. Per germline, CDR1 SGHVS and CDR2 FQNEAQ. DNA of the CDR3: TGTGCCAGCAGCTTGGACCCGGGTAGGGCTGAAGCTTTCTTT. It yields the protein CASSLDPGRAEAFF.

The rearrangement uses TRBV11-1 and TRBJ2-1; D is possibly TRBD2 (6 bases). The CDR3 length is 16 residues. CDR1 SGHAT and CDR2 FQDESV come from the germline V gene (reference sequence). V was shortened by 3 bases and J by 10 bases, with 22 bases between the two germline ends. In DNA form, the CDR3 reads TGTGCCAGCAGCTTGATCCCGCGGGGACCCGCCCAAGAGCAGTTCTTC. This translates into CASSLIPRGPAQEQFF.

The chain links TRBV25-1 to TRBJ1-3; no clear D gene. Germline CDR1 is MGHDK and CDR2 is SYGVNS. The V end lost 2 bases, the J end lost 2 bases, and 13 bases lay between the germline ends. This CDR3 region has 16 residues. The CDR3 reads CASSETAPRAGNTIYF. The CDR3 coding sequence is TGTGCCAGCAGTGAAACAGCCCCCCGGGCTGGAAACACCATATATTTT.

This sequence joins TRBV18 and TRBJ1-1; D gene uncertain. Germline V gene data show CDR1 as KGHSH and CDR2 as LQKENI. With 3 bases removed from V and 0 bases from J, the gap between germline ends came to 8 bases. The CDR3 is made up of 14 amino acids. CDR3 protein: CASSPLMVNTEAFF. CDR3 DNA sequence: TGTGCCAGCTCACCGCTCATGGTGAACACTGAAGCTTTCTTT.

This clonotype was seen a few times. Here the CDR3 reads CASSLGRGSAGELFF. CDR3 nucleotide sequence: TGTGCCAGCAGCTTAGGCAGGGGGAGTGCCGGGGAGCTGTTTTTT. The rearrangement joins TRBV7-8 to TRBJ2-2; 7 nucleotides align to TRBD1. The CDR3 is 15 amino acids. Looked up from germline, CDR1 is SGHVS and CDR2 is FQNEAQ. The V gene end was trimmed by 1 base and the J gene end by 6 bases; junction bases not matched to a gene: 5.

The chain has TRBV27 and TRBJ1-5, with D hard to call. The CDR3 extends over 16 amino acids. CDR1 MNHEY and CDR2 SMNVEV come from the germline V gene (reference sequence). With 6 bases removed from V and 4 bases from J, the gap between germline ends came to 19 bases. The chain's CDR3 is CASRPTMILRNQPQHF. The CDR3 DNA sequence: TGTGCCAGCAGACCAACCATGATATTAAGAAATCAGCCCCAGCATTTT.

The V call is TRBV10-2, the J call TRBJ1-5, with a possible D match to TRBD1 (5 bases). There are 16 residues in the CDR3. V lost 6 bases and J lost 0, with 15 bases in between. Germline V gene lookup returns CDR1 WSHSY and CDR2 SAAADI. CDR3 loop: CASRYRDSYSNQPQHF. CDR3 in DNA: TGCGCCAGCAGGTACCGGGACTCCTATAGCAATCAGCCCCAGCATTTT.

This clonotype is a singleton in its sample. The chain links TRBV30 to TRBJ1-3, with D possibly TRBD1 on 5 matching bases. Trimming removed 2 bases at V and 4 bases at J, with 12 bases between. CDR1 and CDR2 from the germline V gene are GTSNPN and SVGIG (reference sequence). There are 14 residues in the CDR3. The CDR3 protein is CAWSQGGQGNTIYF. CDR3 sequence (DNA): TGTGCCTGGAGTCAGGGCGGCCAGGGAAACACCATATATTTT.

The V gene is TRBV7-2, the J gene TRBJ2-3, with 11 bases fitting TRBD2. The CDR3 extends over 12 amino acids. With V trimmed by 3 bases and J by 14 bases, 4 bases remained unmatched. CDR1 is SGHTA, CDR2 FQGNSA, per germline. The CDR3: CASSLIAGGAYF. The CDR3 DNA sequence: TGTGCCAGCAGCTTGATAGCGGGGGGGGCGTATTTT.

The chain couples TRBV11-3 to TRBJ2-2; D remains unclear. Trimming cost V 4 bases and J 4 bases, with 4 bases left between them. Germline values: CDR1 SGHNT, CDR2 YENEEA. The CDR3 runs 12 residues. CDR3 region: CASSWGTGELFF. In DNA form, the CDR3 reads TGTGCCAGCAGCTGGGGCACCGGGGAGCTGTTTTTT. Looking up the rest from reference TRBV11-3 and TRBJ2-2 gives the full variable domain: EAGVVQSPRYKIIEKKQPVAFWCNPISGHNTLYWYLQNLGQGPELLIRYENEEAVDDSQLPKDRFSAERLKGVDSTLKIQPAELGDSAVYLCASSWGTGELFFGEGSRLTVL.

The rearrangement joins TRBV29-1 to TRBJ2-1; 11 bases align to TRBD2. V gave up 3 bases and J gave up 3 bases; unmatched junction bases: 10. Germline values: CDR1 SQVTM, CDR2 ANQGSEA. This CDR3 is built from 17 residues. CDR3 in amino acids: CSVDGLSGGAFYNEQFF. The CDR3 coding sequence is TGCAGCGTTGATGGGCTTAGCGGGGGGGCTTTCTACAATGAGCAGTTCTTC.

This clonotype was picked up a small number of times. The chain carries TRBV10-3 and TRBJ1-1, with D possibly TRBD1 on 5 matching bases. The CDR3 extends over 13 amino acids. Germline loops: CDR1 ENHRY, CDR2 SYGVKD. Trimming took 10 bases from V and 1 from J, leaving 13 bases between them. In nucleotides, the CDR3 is TGTGCCAGCTTAGGGGCGCGGAACACTGAAGCTTTCTTT. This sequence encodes CASLGARNTEAFF.

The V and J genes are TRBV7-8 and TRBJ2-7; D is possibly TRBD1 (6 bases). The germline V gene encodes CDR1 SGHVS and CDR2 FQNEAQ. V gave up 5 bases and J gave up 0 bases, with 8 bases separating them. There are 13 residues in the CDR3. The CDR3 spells CASSQGFSYEQYF. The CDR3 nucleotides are TGTGCCAGCAGCCAGGGGTTCTCCTACGAGCAGTACTTC.

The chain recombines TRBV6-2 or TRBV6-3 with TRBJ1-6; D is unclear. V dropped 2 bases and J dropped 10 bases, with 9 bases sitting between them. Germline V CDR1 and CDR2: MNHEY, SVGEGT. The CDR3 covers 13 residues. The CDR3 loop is CASSYQTLSPLHF. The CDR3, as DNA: TGTGCCAGCAGTTACCAAACGCTCTCACCCCTCCACTTT.

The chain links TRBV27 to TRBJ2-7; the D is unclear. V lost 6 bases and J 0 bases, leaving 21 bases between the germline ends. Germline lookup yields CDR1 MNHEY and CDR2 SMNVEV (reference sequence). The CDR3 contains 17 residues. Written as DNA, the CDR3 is TGTGCCAGCAGCCCACTTTTAGGCGCGAGGAGCTCCTACGAGCAGTACTTC. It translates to CASSPLLGARSSYEQYF.

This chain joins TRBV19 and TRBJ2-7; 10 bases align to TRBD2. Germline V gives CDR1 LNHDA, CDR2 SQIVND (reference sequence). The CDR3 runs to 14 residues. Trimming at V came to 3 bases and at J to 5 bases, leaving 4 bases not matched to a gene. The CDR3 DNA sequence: TGTGCCAGTAGTATGTCTAGCGGGGGTAACGAGCAGTACTTC. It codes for CASSMSSGGNEQYF.

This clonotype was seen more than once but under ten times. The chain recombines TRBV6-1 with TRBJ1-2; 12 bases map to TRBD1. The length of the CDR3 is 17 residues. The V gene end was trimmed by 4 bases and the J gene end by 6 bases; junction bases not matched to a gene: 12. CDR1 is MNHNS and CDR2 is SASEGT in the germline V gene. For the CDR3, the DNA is TGTGCCAGCAGTGCCGGGACAGGGGGCACACTTGGCCATGGCTACACCTTC. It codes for CASSAGTGGTLGHGYTF.

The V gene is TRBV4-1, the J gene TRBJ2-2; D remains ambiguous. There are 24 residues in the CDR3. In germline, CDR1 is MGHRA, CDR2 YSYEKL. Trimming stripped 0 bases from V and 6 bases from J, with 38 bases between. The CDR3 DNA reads TGCGCCAGCAGCCAAGAAAGACCGCTCGTCTCACGAATGAATAAACGGTTTGGTTCCGGGGAGCTGTTTTTT. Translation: CASSQERPLVSRMNKRFGSGELFF.

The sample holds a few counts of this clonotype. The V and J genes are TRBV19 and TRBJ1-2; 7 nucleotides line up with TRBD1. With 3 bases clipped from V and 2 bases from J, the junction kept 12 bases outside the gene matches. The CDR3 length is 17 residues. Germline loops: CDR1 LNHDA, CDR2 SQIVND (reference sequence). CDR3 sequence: CASSMLGEGAGNYGYTF. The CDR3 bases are TGTGCCAGTAGTATGTTAGGAGAGGGGGCCGGAAACTATGGCTACACCTTC.